These 3 T cell receptor beta chains came from one sample sequenced in a study of identical twins. Each CDR3 protein is one row after TCRdb ran MiXCR on the 5' RACE reads. This table has fewer than 800,000 distinct CDR3 sequences, about 7.6% appearing once. These data are also associated with another study on yellow fever vaccine responses in identical twins.

Sequencing was carried out using PBMCs. Receptor source: a woman under 30 in good health.

This clonotype was seen repeatedly, ten times or more. The chain recombines TRBV7-9 with TRBJ1-2; D is unresolved. Trimming stripped 3 bases from V and 8 bases from J, with 10 bases between. Germline V CDR1 and CDR2: SEHNR, FQNEAQ (reference sequence). The CDR3 runs 12 residues. The CDR3 DNA is TGTGCCAGCAGCTTGGCCTCGCGAGGCTACACCTTC. It yields the protein CASSLASRGYTF.

The table lists this clonotype with many counts. The rearrangement links TRBV29-1 to TRBJ2-5; no reliable D call. The V gene lost 6 bases and the J gene lost 3 bases, with 5 bases spanning the gap. The CDR3 covers 10 residues. Germline V gene sequence: CDR1 SQVTM, CDR2 ANQGSEA. The CDR3: CSVREETQYF. The CDR3 region has the DNA TGCAGCGTCCGTGAAGAGACCCAGTACTTC.

J is TRBJ2-3 and V is TRBV6-5; 11 nucleotides line up with TRBD1. Germline values: CDR1 MNHEY, CDR2 SVGAGI. The trim removed 0 bases at V and 1 base at J, leaving 9 bases unmatched. The CDR3 totals 19 residues. CDR3 in DNA: TGTGCCAGCAGTTACTCGTTTTGGGACAGGGGGTCGCGCACAGATACGCAGTATTTT. Protein product: CASSYSFWDRGSRTDTQYF.